The rows below give T cell receptor beta chains drawn from one sample of a study of T cell changes during pregnancy in multiple sclerosis. TCRdb's copy holds only in-frame clones and misses some; the assay was immunoSEQ multiplex PCR. Among roughly 93,000 clones listed, roughly 92% were seen once. Sequenced material: peripheral blood, taken after pregnancy. All receptors derive from a female donor with multiple sclerosis, enrolled in a pregnancy study. Each CDR3 is given with its conserved first and last residue. A D gene is named only where the DNA matches it firmly. Rows may omit the clone size; those that give it use once, few, many or a size class.

J gene,clone size,V gene,D gene,CDR3 protein,CDR3 DNA
TRBJ2-3,-,TRBV4-2,TRBD2,CASSHAKPGLAGGMTDTQYF,TGTGCCAGCAGCCACGCGAAACCGGGACTAGCGGGGGGAATGACAGATACGCAGTATTTT
TRBJ1-1,-,TRBV23-1,TRBD1,CATTCRDRGHTEAFF,TGCGCCACCACCTGCCGGGACAGGGGACACACTGAAGCTTTCTTT
TRBJ2-5,-,TRBV27,-,CASSHTLETQYF,TGTGCCAGCAGTCATACATTAGAGACCCAGTACTTC
TRBJ1-6,-,TRBV14,-,CASSLTRDYNSPLHF,TGTGCCAGCAGCTTGACCCGGGACTATAATTCACCCCTCCACTTT
TRBJ1-2,-,TRBV6-1,-,CASSARRFRVAYGYTF,TGTGCCAGCAGTGCCCGACGCTTCCGGGTGGCTTATGGCTACACCTTC
TRBJ2-7,-,TRBV6-4,-,CARSPSYEQYF,TGTGCCAGATCACCCAGTTACGAGCAGTACTTC
TRBJ2-1,-,TRBV5-1,TRBD1,CASSSGTGYDEQFF,TGCGCCAGCAGCTCGGGGACAGGGTACGATGAGCAGTTCTTC
TRBJ2-3,-,TRBV6-1,TRBD1,CASSEEAGGSTDTQYF,TGTGCCAGCAGTGAAGAGGCAGGGGGCAGCACAGATACGCAGTATTTT
TRBJ1-2,-,TRBV7-9,-,CASRTGLYGYTF,TGTGCCAGCAGGACAGGATTATATGGCTACACCTTC
TRBJ2-5,-,TRBV5-1,TRBD2,CASSLVPGGTQYF,TGCGCCAGCAGCTTGGTCCCGGGAGGGACCCAGTACTTC
TRBJ2-7,few,TRBV6-4,-,CASSLRGEKDEQYF,TGTGCCAGCAGCCTCAGGGGAGAGAAGGACGAGCAGTACTTC
TRBJ1-4,-,TRBV30,TRBD1,CAWSVGQGAIREKLFF,TGTGCCTGGAGTGTCGGACAGGGGGCAATCCGTGAAAAACTGTTTTTT
TRBJ1-1,few,TRBV21-1,-,CASSKPGQGGNTEAFF,TGTGCCAGCAGCAAACCGGGACAGGGGGGGAACACTGAAGCTTTCTTT
TRBJ2-2,-,TRBV11-2,TRBD2,CASSPRGGLAGAGELFF,TGTGCCAGCAGCCCAAGGGGGGGGCTAGCGGGAGCCGGGGAGCTGTTTTTT
TRBJ1-3,-,TRBV15,-,CATSRPRSGSSVFNPDTIYF,TGTGCCACCAGCAGACCCCGGAGTGGCAGCTCCGTATTTAACCCGGACACCATATATTTT
TRBJ1-5,-,TRBV25-1,-,CASSESSSRGPQHF,TGTGCCAGCAGTGAATCTTCGAGCAGGGGACCCCAGCATTTT
TRBJ1-5,-,TRBV30,-,CAWSHQPLSGKGQPQHF,TGTGCCTGGAGTCACCAACCCCTTTCAGGGAAAGGTCAGCCCCAGCATTTT
TRBJ1-1,once,TRBV4-1,-,CASSQRDLVEAFF,TGCGCCAGCAGCCAGCGGGACCTGGTGGAAGCTTTCTTT
TRBJ2-3,-,TRBV27,-,CASTPSWLTETDTQYF,TGTGCCAGCACCCCTTCGTGGCTCACGGAGACAGATACGCAGTATTTT
TRBJ2-7,-,TRBV4-1,-,CASSQPLFTGSYEQYF,TGCGCCAGCAGCCAACCCCTTTTTACGGGGAGCTACGAGCAGTACTTC
TRBJ2-3,-,TRBV27,TRBD2,CASRSLWGGSTDTQYF,TGTGCCAGCAGAAGTTTATGGGGGGGGAGCACAGATACGCAGTATTTT
TRBJ2-1,-,TRBV5-6,TRBD1,CASSSSGTGSYNEQFF,TGTGCCAGCAGCTCTTCCGGGACAGGGTCCTACAATGAGCAGTTCTTC
TRBJ2-7,-,TRBV6-5,-,CASRPDRSSTYEQYF,TGTGCCAGCAGGCCCGACAGGTCTAGCACCTACGAGCAGTACTTC
TRBJ2-1,-,TRBV5-1,TRBD1,CASSFLYTGQGAVDEQFF,TGCGCCAGCAGCTTTCTCTACACGGGACAGGGGGCCGTGGATGAGCAGTTCTTC
TRBJ2-1,-,TRBV5-1,-,CASSLAVYQVYNEQFF,TGCGCCAGCAGCTTGGCCGTGTATCAGGTCTACAATGAGCAGTTCTTC
TRBJ2-7,-,TRBV7-2,TRBD2,CASSHSLSGGAYEQYF,TGTGCCAGCAGCCACTCCCTTAGCGGGGGCGCCTACGAGCAGTACTTC
TRBJ1-3,-,TRBV6-5,-,CASSYSAGFTGNTIYF,TGTGCCAGCAGTTACTCGGCCGGGTTTACTGGAAACACCATATATTTT
TRBJ1-5,-,TRBV7-2,-,CASSRVGGGDNQPQHF,TGTGCCAGCAGCCGGGTTGGGGGAGGGGACAATCAGCCCCAGCATTTT
TRBJ1-2,-,TRBV5-1,TRBD1,CASSLQTGQGYGYTF,TGCGCCAGCAGCTTGCAAACGGGACAGGGGTATGGCTACACCTTC
TRBJ2-7,-,TRBV4-3,TRBD2,CASSQDFARLANEQYF,TGCGCCAGCAGCCAAGATTTCGCCCGACTAGCGAATGAGCAGTACTTC
TRBJ1-4,-,TRBV5-1,-,CASSLVQGGGEKLFF,TGCGCCAGCAGCTTGGTTCAGGGAGGAGGTGAAAAACTGTTTTTT
TRBJ2-2,-,TRBV6-1,TRBD2,CASRTAGAGGELFF,TGTGCCAGCAGGACGGCGGGAGCGGGCGGGGAGCTGTTTTTT
TRBJ2-3,-,TRBV7-2,TRBD1,CASSFQGGTGSTDTQYF,TGTGCCAGCAGCTTTCAGGGTGGGACAGGGAGCACAGATACGCAGTATTTT
TRBJ1-2,-,TRBV6-1,-,CASISNSNYGYTF,TGTGCCAGCATAAGTAACAGTAACTATGGCTACACCTTC
TRBJ2-1,-,TRBV7-7,TRBD1,CASSTGQGNEQFF,TGTGCCAGCAGCACGGGACAGGGGAATGAGCAGTTCTTC
TRBJ2-3,-,TRBV5-1,TRBD1,CASRMRQGVTDTQYF,TGCGCCAGCAGGATGAGACAGGGGGTCACAGATACGCAGTATTTT
TRBJ2-7,-,TRBV5-1,-,CASSPETGPYEQYF,TGCGCCAGCAGCCCCGAGACAGGACCATACGAGCAGTACTTC
TRBJ1-5,-,TRBV19,-,CASSGGRDQPQHF,TGTGCCAGTAGTGGGGGGAGAGATCAGCCCCAGCATTTT
TRBJ1-1,-,TRBV7-6,-,CASSTGFENTEAFF,TGTGCCAGCAGCACCGGGTTCGAGAACACTGAAGCTTTCTTT
TRBJ2-1,-,TRBV27,-,CALKPPRGPYNEQFF,TGTGCCCTTAAACCCCCGCGGGGACCATACAATGAGCAGTTCTTC
TRBJ2-3,-,TRBV5-4,TRBD2,CASSLGTRDTQYF,TGTGCCAGCAGCTTAGGGACTAGAGATACGCAGTATTTT
TRBJ2-6,-,TRBV5-5,-,CASSLGQVGANVLTF,TGTGCCAGCAGCCTCGGACAAGTGGGGGCCAACGTCCTGACTTTC
TRBJ1-3,-,TRBV7-8,TRBD1,CASSLGTGEGNTIYF,TGTGCCAGCAGCTTAGGGACAGGGGAAGGAAACACCATATATTTT
TRBJ2-7,once,TRBV5-1,TRBD2,CASRPTSASSYEQYF,TGCGCCAGCAGGCCAACTAGCGCCAGCTCCTACGAGCAGTACTTC
TRBJ2-1,-,TRBV6-1,TRBD2,CASSEGLAGWEQFF,TGTGCCAGCAGTGAAGGACTAGCGGGATGGGAGCAGTTCTTC
TRBJ1-2,-,TRBV28,-,CATWTAYGYTF,TGTGCCACGTGGACAGCCTATGGCTACACCTTC
TRBJ1-1,-,TRBV23-1,-,CASSQSRVPPEAFF,TGCGCCAGCAGTCAATCTCGGGTTCCCCCTGAAGCTTTCTTT
TRBJ2-2,-,TRBV11-2,TRBD1,CASSFTGGGGELFF,TGTGCCAGCAGCTTCACAGGGGGCGGCGGGGAGCTGTTTTTT
TRBJ1-5,-,TRBV6-6,TRBD1,CASSPGQGARYQPQHF,TGTGCCAGCAGCCCGGGACAGGGGGCGCGTTATCAGCCCCAGCATTTT
TRBJ2-3,-,TRBV5-1,-,CASSLVPQNTDTQYF,TGCGCCAGCAGCTTGGTCCCCCAGAACACAGATACGCAGTATTTT
TRBJ2-4,-,TRBV6-5,-,CASSRTVPTQNIQYF,TGTGCCAGCAGTAGGACAGTCCCTACCCAAAACATTCAGTACTTC
TRBJ1-1,-,TRBV7-9,-,CASSENSGGEAFF,TGTGCCAGCAGCGAAAACTCGGGGGGCGAAGCTTTCTTT
TRBJ1-4,-,TRBV2,-,CASTRMEVANEKLFF,TGTGCCAGCACCCGAATGGAGGTGGCTAATGAAAAACTGTTTTTT
TRBJ2-7,-,TRBV5-1,TRBD1,CASRTRDRVSYEQYF,TGCGCCAGCAGGACCCGGGACAGGGTTTCCTACGAGCAGTACTTC